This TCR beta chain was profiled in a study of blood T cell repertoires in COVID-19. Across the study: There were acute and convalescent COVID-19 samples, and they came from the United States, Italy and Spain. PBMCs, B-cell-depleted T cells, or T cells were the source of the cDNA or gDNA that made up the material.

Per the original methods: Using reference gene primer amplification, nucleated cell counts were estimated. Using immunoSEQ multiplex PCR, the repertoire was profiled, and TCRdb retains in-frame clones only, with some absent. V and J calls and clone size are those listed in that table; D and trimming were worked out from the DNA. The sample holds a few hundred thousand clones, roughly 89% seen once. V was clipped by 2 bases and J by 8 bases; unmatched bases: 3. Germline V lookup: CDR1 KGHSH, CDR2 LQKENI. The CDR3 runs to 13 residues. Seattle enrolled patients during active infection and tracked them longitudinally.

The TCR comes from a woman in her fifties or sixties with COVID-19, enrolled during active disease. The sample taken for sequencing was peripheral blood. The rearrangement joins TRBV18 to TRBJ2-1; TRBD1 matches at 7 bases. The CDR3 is CASSPMTGYEQFF. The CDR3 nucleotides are TGTGCCAGCTCACCAATGACAGGGTATGAGCAGTTCTTC.